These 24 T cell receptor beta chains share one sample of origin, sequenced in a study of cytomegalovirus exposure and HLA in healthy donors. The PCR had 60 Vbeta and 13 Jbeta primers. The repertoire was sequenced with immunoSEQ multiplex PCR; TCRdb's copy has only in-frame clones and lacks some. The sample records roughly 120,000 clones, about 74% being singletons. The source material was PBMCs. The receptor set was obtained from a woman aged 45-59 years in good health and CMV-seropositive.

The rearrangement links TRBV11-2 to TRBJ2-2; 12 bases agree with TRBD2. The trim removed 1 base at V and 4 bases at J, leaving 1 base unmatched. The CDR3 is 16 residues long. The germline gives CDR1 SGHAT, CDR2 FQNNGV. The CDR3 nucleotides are TGTGCCAGCAGCTTAGGACTAGCGGGGGCCACCGGGGAGCTGTTTTTT. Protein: CASSLGLAGATGELFF.

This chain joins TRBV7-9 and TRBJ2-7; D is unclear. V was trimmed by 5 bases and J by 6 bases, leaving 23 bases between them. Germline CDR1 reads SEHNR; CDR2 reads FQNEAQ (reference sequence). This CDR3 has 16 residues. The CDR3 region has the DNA TGTGCCAGCAGCCCCGGCTCGAAGACCGTAGCTACCGAGCAGTACTTC. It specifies CASSPGSKTVATEQYF.

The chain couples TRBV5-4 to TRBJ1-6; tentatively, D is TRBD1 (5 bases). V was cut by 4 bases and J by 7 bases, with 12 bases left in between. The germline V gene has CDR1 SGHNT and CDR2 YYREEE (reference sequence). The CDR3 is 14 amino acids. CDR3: CASSIRYRNSPLHF. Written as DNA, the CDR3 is TGTGCCAGCAGCATTCGTTACAGGAATTCACCCCTCCACTTT.

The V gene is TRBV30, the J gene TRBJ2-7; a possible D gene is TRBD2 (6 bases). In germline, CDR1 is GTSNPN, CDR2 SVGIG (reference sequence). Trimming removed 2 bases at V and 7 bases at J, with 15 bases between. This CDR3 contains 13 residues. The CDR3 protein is CAWSPYNREEQYF. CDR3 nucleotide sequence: TGTGCCTGGAGTCCCTACAACCGGGAGGAGCAGTACTTC.

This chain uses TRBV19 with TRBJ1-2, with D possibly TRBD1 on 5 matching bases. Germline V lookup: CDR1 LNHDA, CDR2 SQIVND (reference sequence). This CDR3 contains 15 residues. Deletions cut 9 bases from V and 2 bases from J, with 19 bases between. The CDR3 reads CASQKETARNYGYTF. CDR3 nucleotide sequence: TGTGCCAGCCAAAAGGAGACAGCTAGGAACTATGGCTACACCTTC.

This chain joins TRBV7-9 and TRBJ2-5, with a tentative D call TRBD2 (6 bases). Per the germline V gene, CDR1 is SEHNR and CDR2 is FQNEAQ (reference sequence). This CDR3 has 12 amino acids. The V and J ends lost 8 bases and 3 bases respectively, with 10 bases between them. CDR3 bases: TGTGCCAGCGCCAGGGAGGAAGAGACCCAGTACTTC. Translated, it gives CASAREEETQYF. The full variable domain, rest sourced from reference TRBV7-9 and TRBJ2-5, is DTGVSQNPRHKITKRGQNVTFRCDPISEHNRLYWYRQTLGQGPEFLTYFQNEAQLEKSRLLSDRFSAERPKGSFSTLEIQRTEQGDSAMYLCASAREEETQYFGPGTRLLVL.

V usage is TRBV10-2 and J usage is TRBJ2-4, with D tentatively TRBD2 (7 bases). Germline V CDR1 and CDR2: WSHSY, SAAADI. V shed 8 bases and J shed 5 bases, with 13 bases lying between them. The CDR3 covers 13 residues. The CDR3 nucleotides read TGCGCCAGCCGGAGGGGGGGTGAAAACATTCAGTACTTC. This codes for CASRRGGENIQYF.

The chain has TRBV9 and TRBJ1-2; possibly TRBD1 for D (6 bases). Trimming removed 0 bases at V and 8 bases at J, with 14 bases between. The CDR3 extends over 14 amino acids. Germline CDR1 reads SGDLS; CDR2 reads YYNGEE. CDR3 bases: TGTGCCAGCAGCGTAGACGGACCTACAGGGGGCTACACCTTC. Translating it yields CASSVDGPTGGYTF.

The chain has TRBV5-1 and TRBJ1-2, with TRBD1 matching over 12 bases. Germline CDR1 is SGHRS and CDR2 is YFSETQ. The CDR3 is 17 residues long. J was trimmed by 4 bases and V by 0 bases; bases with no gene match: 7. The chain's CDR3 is CASSLEPGTGGPYGYTF. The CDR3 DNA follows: TGCGCCAGCAGCTTGGAGCCCGGGACAGGGGGCCCCTATGGCTACACCTTC. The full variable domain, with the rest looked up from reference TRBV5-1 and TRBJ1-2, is KAGVTQTPRYLIKTRGQQVTLSCSPISGHRSVSWYQQTPGQGLQFLFEYFSETQRNKGNFPGRFSGRQFSNSRSEMNVSTLELGDSALYLCASSLEPGTGGPYGYTFGSGTRLTVV.

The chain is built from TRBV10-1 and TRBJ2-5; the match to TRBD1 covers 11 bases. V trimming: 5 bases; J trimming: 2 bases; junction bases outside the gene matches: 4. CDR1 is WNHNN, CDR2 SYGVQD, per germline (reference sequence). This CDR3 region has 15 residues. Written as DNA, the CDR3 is TGCGCCAGCAGTCCGGGACAGGGGGTGCAAGAGACCCAGTACTTC. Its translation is CASSPGQGVQETQYF.

DNA for the CDR3: TGTGCCAGCAGTTTGGACTCTTCTAGCACAGATACGCAGTATTTT. It is translated as CASSLDSSSTDTQYF. The V call is TRBV6-5, the J call TRBJ2-3, with a tentative D call TRBD2 (5 bases). Per germline, CDR1 MNHEY and CDR2 SVGAGI. Deletions cut 4 bases from V and 0 bases from J, with 11 bases between. This CDR3 contains 15 residues.

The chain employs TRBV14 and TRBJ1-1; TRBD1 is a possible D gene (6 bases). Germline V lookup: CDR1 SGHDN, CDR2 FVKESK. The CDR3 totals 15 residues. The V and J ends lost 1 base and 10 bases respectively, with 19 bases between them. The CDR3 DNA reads TGTGCCAGCAGCCAAGTCGCGGGGGCGAATGTGAGAGCTTTCTTT. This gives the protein CASSQVAGANVRAFF.

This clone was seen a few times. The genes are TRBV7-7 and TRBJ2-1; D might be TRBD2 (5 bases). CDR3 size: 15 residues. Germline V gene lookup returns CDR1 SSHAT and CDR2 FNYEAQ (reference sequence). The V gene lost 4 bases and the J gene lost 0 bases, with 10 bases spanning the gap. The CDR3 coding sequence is TGTGCCAGCAGCTCCTTAGGGAGCTCCTACAATGAGCAGTTCTTC. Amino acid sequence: CASSSLGSSYNEQFF. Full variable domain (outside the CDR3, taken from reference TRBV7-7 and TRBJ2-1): GAGVSQSPRYKVTKRGQDVTLRCDPISSHATLYWYQQALGQGPEFLTYFNYEAQPDKSGLPSDRFSAERPEGSISTLTIQRTEQRDSAMYRCASSSLGSSYNEQFFGPGTRLTVL.

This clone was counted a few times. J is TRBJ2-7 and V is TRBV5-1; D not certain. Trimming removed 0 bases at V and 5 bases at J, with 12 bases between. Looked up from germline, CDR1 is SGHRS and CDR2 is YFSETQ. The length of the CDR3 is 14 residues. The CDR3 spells CASSLVTGLDEQYF. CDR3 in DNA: TGCGCCAGCAGCTTGGTTACGGGTCTGGACGAGCAGTACTTC.

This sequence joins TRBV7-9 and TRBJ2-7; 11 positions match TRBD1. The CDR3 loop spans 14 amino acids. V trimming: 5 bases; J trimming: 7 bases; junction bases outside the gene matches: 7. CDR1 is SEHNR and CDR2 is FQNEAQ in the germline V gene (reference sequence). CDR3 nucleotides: TGTGCCAGCAGCGTCCGGGACAGGGGGGATGAGCAGTACTTC. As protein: CASSVRDRGDEQYF.

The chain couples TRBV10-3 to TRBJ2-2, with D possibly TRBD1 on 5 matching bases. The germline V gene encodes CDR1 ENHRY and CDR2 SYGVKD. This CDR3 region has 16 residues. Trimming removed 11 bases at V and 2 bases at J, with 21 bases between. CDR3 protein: CAGATEHPGNTGELFF. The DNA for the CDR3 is TGTGCCGGCGCGACAGAACACCCCGGAAACACCGGGGAGCTGTTTTTT.

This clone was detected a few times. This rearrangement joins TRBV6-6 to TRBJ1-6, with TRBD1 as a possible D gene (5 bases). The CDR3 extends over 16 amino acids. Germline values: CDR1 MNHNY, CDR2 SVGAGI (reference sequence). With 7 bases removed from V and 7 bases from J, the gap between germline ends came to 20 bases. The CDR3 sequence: CASNSDGRGENSPLHF. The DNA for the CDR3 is TGTGCCAGCAACTCCGACGGGAGGGGAGAAAATTCACCCCTCCACTTT.

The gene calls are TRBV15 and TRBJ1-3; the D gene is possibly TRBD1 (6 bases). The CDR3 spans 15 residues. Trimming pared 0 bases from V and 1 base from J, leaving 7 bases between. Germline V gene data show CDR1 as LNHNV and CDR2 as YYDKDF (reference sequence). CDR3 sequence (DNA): TGTGCCACCAGCAGAGAGAGGGGGTCTGGAAACACCATATATTTT. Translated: CATSRERGSGNTIYF. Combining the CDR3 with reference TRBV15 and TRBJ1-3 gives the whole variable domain DAMVIQNPRYQVTQFGKPVTLSCSQTLNHNVMYWYQQKSSQAPKLLFHYYDKDFNNEADTPDNFQSRRPNTSFCFLDIRSPGLGDTAMYLCATSRERGSGNTIYFGEGSWLTVV.

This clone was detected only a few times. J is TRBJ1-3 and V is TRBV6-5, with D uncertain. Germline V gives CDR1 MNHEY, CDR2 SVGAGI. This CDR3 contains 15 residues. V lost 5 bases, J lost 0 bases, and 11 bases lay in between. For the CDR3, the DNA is TGTGCCAGCAGTGTGTGGCAGGCCTCTGGAAACACCATATATTTT. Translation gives CASSVWQASGNTIYF.

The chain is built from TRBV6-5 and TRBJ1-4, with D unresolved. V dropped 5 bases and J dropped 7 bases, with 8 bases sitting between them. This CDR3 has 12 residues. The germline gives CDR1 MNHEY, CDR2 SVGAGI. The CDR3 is CASSPRGEKLFF. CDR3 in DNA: TGTGCCAGCAGTCCCCGAGGTGAAAAACTGTTTTTT.

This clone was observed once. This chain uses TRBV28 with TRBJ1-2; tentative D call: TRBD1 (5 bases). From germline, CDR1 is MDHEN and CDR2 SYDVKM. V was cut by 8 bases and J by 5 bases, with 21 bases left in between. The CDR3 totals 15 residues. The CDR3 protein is CASRRGRVDPYGYTF. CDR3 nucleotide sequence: TGTGCCAGCCGAAGGGGTAGGGTGGATCCATATGGCTACACCTTC.

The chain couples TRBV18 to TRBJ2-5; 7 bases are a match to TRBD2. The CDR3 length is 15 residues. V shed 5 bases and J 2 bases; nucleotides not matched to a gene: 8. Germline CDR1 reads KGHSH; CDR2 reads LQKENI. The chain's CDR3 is CASSALNSGQETQYF. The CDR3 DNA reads TGTGCCAGCTCAGCCCTTAATAGCGGGCAAGAGACCCAGTACTTC.

CDR3 sequence: CASYDPDRFTDTQYF. The CDR3 bases are TGCGCCAGCTATGACCCGGACAGGTTTACAGATACGCAGTATTTT. This sequence joins TRBV5-1 and TRBJ2-3, with TRBD1 matching 7 bases. The CDR3 runs to 15 residues. Germline-derived CDR1 and CDR2 are SGHRS and YFSETQ. V lost 7 bases to trimming and J lost 3 bases; unmatched junction nucleotides: 11. The whole variable domain, remainder taken from reference TRBV5-1 and TRBJ2-3, is KAGVTQTPRYLIKTRGQQVTLSCSPISGHRSVSWYQQTPGQGLQFLFEYFSETQRNKGNFPGRFSGRQFSNSRSEMNVSTLELGDSALYLCASYDPDRFTDTQYFGPGTRLTVL.

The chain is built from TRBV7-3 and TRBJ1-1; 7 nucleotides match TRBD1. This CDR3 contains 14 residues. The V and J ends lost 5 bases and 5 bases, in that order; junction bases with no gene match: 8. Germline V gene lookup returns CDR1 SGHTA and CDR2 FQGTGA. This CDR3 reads CASSPEAGGTEAFF. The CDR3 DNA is TGTGCCAGCAGCCCTGAAGCAGGGGGAACTGAAGCTTTCTTT.